This T cell receptor beta chain was observed in a study of shared clonotypes between healthy human individuals. Study-wide points: In general, naive subsets displayed greater estimated richness than memory subsets did. The authors sampled blood alone, and tissue repertoires likely differ.

The junction had 6 bases not matched to a gene; V was cut back by 2 bases and J by 6 bases. CDR3 length: 14 amino acids. Germline V gene data show CDR1 as PRHDT and CDR2 as FYEKMQ (reference sequence). Assay used: immunoSEQ multiplex PCR; TCRdb lists only in-frame clones, some missing. The sample has about 680,000 clones, 92% seen once. This clone has a handful of counts. Its antigen is unidentified. Terminally differentiated effector memory CD45RA+ cells were excluded by CCR7 positive selection of CD45RO-negative cells. Sequences were obtained from naive CD8+ T cells sorted from blood. The J gene is TRBJ2-7, the V gene TRBV13, with 8 bases matching TRBD2. The sequence was collected from a man aged 25-45 years in good health. The chain's CDR3 is CASSLQLAGGEQYF. The CDR3 DNA reads TGTGCCAGCAGCTTACAGCTGGCGGGGGGCGAGCAGTACTTC.